A selection of T cell receptor beta chains follows, all from one sample in a study of T cell responses to AZD1222 COVID-19 vaccine. Repertoires were generated with immunoSEQ multiplex PCR, while TCRdb's copy carries only in-frame clones and drops some. The table includes 100,000 to 150,000 clones, roughly 88% detected once. Sequenced material: peripheral blood, taken on day 0 of MenACWY control vaccination. The receptors come from an adult in good health. Both conserved end residues are part of each CDR3. The D gene is left open where the match is weak. A clone size is listed for some rows: how often the clone was seen (once, few, many), or a class if it is expanded.

d_call j_call clone_size v_call cdr3_aa cdr3_nt
NA TRBJ2-4 NA TRBV28 CASSLSSPLAKNIQYF TGTGCCAGCAGTTTAAGTTCCCCCCTAGCCAAAAACATTCAGTACTTC
TRBD1 TRBJ2-1 NA TRBV28 CASRQDRASYNEQFF TGTGCCAGCAGACAAGACAGGGCTTCCTACAATGAGCAGTTCTTC
NA TRBJ1-6 NA TRBV28 CASSLRQGWGTNRSPLHF TGTGCCAGCAGTTTAAGGCAGGGTTGGGGGACTAATCGTTCACCCCTCCACTTT
TRBD1 TRBJ1-6 NA TRBV6-2/TRBV6-3 CASSQVRGTSPLHF TGTGCCAGCAGCCAAGTCAGGGGGACCTCACCCCTCCACTTT
TRBD2 TRBJ2-7 NA TRBV2 CATGQGLAGGAYEQYF TGTGCCACCGGACAGGGACTAGCGGGAGGAGCCTACGAGCAGTACTTC
NA TRBJ1-1 few TRBV28 CASSLPQSRDTEAFF TGTGCCAGCAGTTTGCCACAGTCGCGGGACACTGAAGCTTTCTTT
NA TRBJ2-3 NA TRBV28 CASSLLGPDTQYF TGTGCCAGCAGTTTATTGGGGCCAGATACGCAGTATTTT
NA TRBJ1-4 once TRBV28 CASSLGVVREKLFF TGTGCCAGCAGTTTAGGTGTGGTGCGCGAAAAACTGTTTTTT
TRBD2 TRBJ2-3 NA TRBV4-2 CASSPRIAGAADTQYF TGTGCCAGCAGCCCTCGTATAGCGGGAGCTGCAGATACGCAGTATTTT
NA TRBJ2-3 NA TRBV7-6 CASSLSSSAPDTQYF TGTGCCAGCAGCCTCTCCTCTTCTGCGCCAGATACGCAGTATTTT
TRBD1 TRBJ1-1 NA TRBV28 CASSGQGADTEAFF TGTGCCAGCAGCGGACAGGGGGCGGACACTGAAGCTTTCTTT
NA TRBJ2-7 few TRBV5-5 CASSLTGYEQYF TGTGCCAGCAGCTTGACAGGTTACGAGCAGTACTTC
NA TRBJ2-3 NA TRBV19 CASSIGGSTDTQYF TGTGCCAGTAGTATAGGCGGTTCCACAGATACGCAGTATTTT
TRBD1 TRBJ1-5 NA TRBV2 CASSEDRGTFQPQHF TGTGCCAGCAGTGAAGACAGGGGGACCTTTCAGCCCCAGCATTTT
TRBD1 TRBJ1-6 NA TRBV27 CASQARDRYNSPLHF TGTGCCAGCCAAGCTAGGGACAGGTATAATTCACCCCTCCACTTT
NA TRBJ1-1 NA TRBV27 CASSPLRDTEAFF TGTGCCAGCAGCCCGTTACGGGACACTGAAGCTTTCTTT
TRBD2 TRBJ2-1 NA TRBV16 CASSPGTSVRSEQFF TGTGCCAGCAGCCCCGGGACTAGCGTGAGGAGTGAGCAGTTCTTC
NA TRBJ2-3 NA TRBV12-5 CAKCKSEYTDTQYF TGTGCTAAGTGCAAGTCGGAATACACAGATACGCAGTATTTT
NA TRBJ2-3 NA TRBV9 CASSVVGSGWADTQYF TGTGCCAGCAGCGTAGTTGGGTCAGGGTGGGCAGATACGCAGTATTTT
TRBD2 TRBJ2-3 NA TRBV24-1 CATSGLAGNTDTQYF TGTGCCACCAGTGGCTTAGCGGGGAACACAGATACGCAGTATTTT
TRBD1 TRBJ1-2 NA TRBV10-1 CASRPPDRDYGYTF TGCGCCAGCAGACCCCCCGACAGGGACTATGGCTACACCTTC
NA TRBJ2-1 NA TRBV28 CASSGFDGWESAYNEQFF TGTGCCAGCAGTGGTTTCGACGGTTGGGAGTCCGCCTACAATGAGCAGTTCTTC
TRBD2 TRBJ2-1 few TRBV7-9 CASSSSGGANEQFF TGTGCCAGCAGCTCAAGCGGGGGGGCTAATGAGCAGTTCTTC
NA TRBJ1-1 NA TRBV6-5 CASSLIIGRTTEAFF TGTGCCAGCAGCCTAATTATCGGACGGACCACTGAAGCTTTCTTT
TRBD1 TRBJ2-4 NA TRBV5-5 CASSFAQGATKNIQYF TGTGCCAGCAGCTTTGCCCAGGGGGCGACCAAAAACATTCAGTACTTC
NA TRBJ2-3 NA TRBV10-1 CASSEYAGGTDTQYF TGCGCCAGCAGTGAGTACGCAGGGGGCACAGATACGCAGTATTTT
TRBD2 TRBJ2-3 NA TRBV12-3/TRBV12-4 CASMTSMADTQYF TGTGCCAGCATGACTAGCATGGCAGATACGCAGTATTTT
NA TRBJ2-2 NA TRBV4-1 CASSYRGPGELFF TGCGCCAGCAGCTATAGGGGCCCCGGGGAGCTGTTTTTT
NA TRBJ1-5 NA TRBV7-9 CASSPLTGSSQPQHF TGTGCCAGCAGCCCCCTTACAGGGAGTAGCCAGCCCCAGCATTTT
NA TRBJ2-3 NA TRBV6-2/TRBV6-3 CASSPIDTDTQYF TGTGCCAGCAGTCCGATCGACACAGATACGCAGTATTTT
NA TRBJ2-7 NA TRBV19 CASSTDINRYEQYF TGTGCCAGTAGTACAGACATAAATCGTTACGAGCAGTACTTC
NA TRBJ1-4 NA TRBV6-1 CASSEGGFLTNEKLFF TGTGCCAGCAGTGAAGGGGGTTTCTTAACTAATGAAAAACTGTTTTTT
NA TRBJ1-1 few TRBV5-1 CASSLTGEAFF TGCGCCAGCAGCTTGACAGGGGAAGCTTTCTTT
NA TRBJ2-5 NA TRBV9 CASSPRTLETQYF TGTGCCAGCAGCCCCCGGACTCTAGAGACCCAGTACTTC
NA TRBJ2-3 NA TRBV15 CATSRGVAGLPSDTQYF TGTGCCACCAGCAGGGGGGTAGCAGGACTCCCCTCGGATACGCAGTATTTT
NA TRBJ2-3 NA TRBV6-5 CASSYTQGRSGTQYF TGTGCCAGCAGTTACACACAGGGCCGGTCTGGTACGCAGTATTTT
TRBD1 TRBJ1-1 NA TRBV2 CASKIWDSGNTEAFF TGTGCCAGCAAGATTTGGGACAGTGGTAACACTGAAGCTTTCTTT
NA TRBJ2-2 medium-sized TRBV9 CASSVVPVGYTGELFF TGTGCCAGCAGCGTAGTTCCTGTCGGGTATACCGGGGAGCTGTTTTTT
NA TRBJ1-4 NA TRBV23-1 CASSPGISLSEKLFF TGCGCCAGCAGTCCCGGCATCTCTCTGAGTGAAAAACTGTTTTTT